Below, 24 T cell receptor beta chains from the same sample are listed, as sequenced in a study of T cell repertoires in cytomegalovirus infection. TCRdb independently ran MiXCR on the reads; one entry per CDR3 protein. The sample has 700,000 to 850,000 distinct CDR3 sequences, 32% seen once. These receptors lack a known antigen. Here the sequenced sample was cultured CD8+ T cells from PBMCs, taken from culture after CMV antigen stimulation. The origin of the receptors is a human donor in good health (CMV status not recorded). Some clones in this sample may be carry-over from other donors' samples.

This clonotype was recorded many times. The CDR3 DNA sequence: TGCGCCAGCAGCTTGGTGGGACTGCGTCAGGACGAGCAGTACTTC. Its translation: CASSLVGLRQDEQYF. This chain links TRBV5-1 with TRBJ2-7; a weak D match, TRBD2 (6 bases). CDR1 and CDR2 from the germline V gene are SGHRS and YFSETQ. Trimming left V 0 bases short and J 5 bases short, with 15 bases between. The CDR3 sequence is 15 residues long. Looking up the rest from reference TRBV5-1 and TRBJ2-7 gives the full variable domain: KAGVTQTPRYLIKTRGQQVTLSCSPISGHRSVSWYQQTPGQGLQFLFEYFSETQRNKGNFPGRFSGRQFSNSRSEMNVSTLELGDSALYLCASSLVGLRQDEQYFGPGTRLTVT.

J is TRBJ1-4 and V is TRBV4-1, with D unclear. Germline loops: CDR1 MGHRA, CDR2 YSYEKL. The CDR3 is 19 residues long. V gave up 0 bases and J gave up 5 bases, with 22 bases separating them. The CDR3 nucleotides are TGCGCCAGCAGCCAAGAATCGGTAATATGGGAGTCATTCAATGAAAAACTGTTTTTT. It codes for CASSQESVIWESFNEKLFF.

This clonotype was observed many times. The CDR3 nucleotides are TGTGCCAGCAGCTTTGGATTCGTGAATGAGCAGTTCTTC. Translation gives CASSFGFVNEQFF. The gene calls are TRBV11-3 and TRBJ2-1, with no clear D. V was pared by 3 bases and J by 7 bases, with 10 bases between. CDR3 length equals 13 residues. Germline CDR1 SGHNT, CDR2 YENEEA.

V usage is TRBV4-1 and J usage is TRBJ2-1; D gene unclear. CDR1 MGHRA and CDR2 YSYEKL come from the germline V gene. The CDR3 consists of 17 residues. Trimming took off 3 bases at V and 0 bases at J, with 15 bases between the two ends. CDR3 residues: CASSQRQLDTSYNEQFF. CDR3 coding DNA: TGCGCCAGCAGCCAGCGGCAACTGGATACCTCCTACAATGAGCAGTTCTTC.

This clonotype appeared a few times. A junction end diverges from the germline sequence, so it may reflect a read error. J is TRBJ2-3 and V is TRBV6-1, with 8 nucleotides matching TRBD2. The CDR3 sequence is 16 residues long. Germline V gene lookup returns CDR1 MNHNS and CDR2 SASEGT. In DNA, the CDR3 is TGTGCCAGTAGTGACCGGGAGGGAAGCTATTCAGATACGCAGTATTTT. Translated: CASSDREGSYSDTQYF.

Notes on this clonotype: Just one base apart from a much larger clone, this may be a read error. The genes are TRBV7-9 and TRBJ1-3; D possibly corresponds to TRBD1 (6 bases). Germline V gene data show CDR1 as SEHNR and CDR2 as FQNEAQ (reference sequence). There are 14 residues in the CDR3. CDR3 coding DNA: TGTGCCAGCAAAGACCGGGACACCCCGAACACCATAGATTTT. It specifies CASKDRDTPNTIDF.

Ten or more counts support this clonotype. CDR3 loop: CASSAWTGGGSPLHF. In nucleotides, the CDR3 is TGTGCCAGCAGCGCATGGACAGGGGGCGGTTCACCCCTCCACTTT. The chain employs TRBV7-2 and TRBJ1-6, with 11 bases matching TRBD1. The V segment lost 5 bases and the J segment 9 bases; nucleotides outside the gene matches: 6. The germline V gene has CDR1 SGHTA and CDR2 FQGNSA. This CDR3 spans 15 amino acids.

V is TRBV4-3 and J is TRBJ2-3, with 16 bases matching TRBD2. J lost 4 bases, V lost 10 bases, and 11 bases had no gene match. CDR1 is LGHNA, CDR2 YSLEER, per germline. This CDR3 contains 17 residues. CDR3 sequence reads: CANSPGTSGGAPDTQYF. The CDR3 DNA sequence: TGCGCCAACAGTCCGGGGACTAGCGGGGGGGCACCAGATACGCAGTATTTT.

This clonotype was detected only once. This chain joins TRBV2 and TRBJ1-6; TRBD1 matches at 8 bases. J gave up 6 bases and V 3 bases, and 4 bases lay outside the gene matches. The CDR3 covers 15 residues. Per germline, CDR1 SNHLY and CDR2 FYNNEI. CDR3 nucleotide sequence: TGTGCCAGCAGTGATCGACAGGGGATTAATTCACCCCTCCACTTT. This encodes CASSDRQGINSPLHF.

Comment on this clonotype: A junction boundary mismatches the germline segment, possibly from a read error. J is TRBJ2-1 and V is TRBV12-5; 10 bases line up with TRBD2. CDR3 length equals 16 residues. CDR1 LGHNT and CDR2 FRNRAP come from the germline V gene. CDR3 DNA sequence: TGCGCTAGTGGATGGCATAGCGGGGGGTCCTACAATGAGCAGTTCTTC. It encodes CASGWHSGGSYNEQFF.

In its sample, this clonotype was seen a few times. The chain has TRBV7-9 and TRBJ1-5; no firm D call. The CDR3 length is 16 residues. V lost 1 base to trimming and J lost 4 bases, with 14 bases between them. From germline, CDR1 is SEHNR and CDR2 FQNEAQ (reference sequence). The DNA of the CDR3 is TGTGCCAGCAGCTTAGGGACCGAGTCGGGGAATCAGCCCCAGCATTTT. Protein sequence: CASSLGTESGNQPQHF.

This clonotype was seen a single time. The CDR3 reads CASGRDRGFGYTF. The CDR3 DNA reads as TGCGCCAGCGGCCGGGACAGGGGGTTTGGCTACACCTTC. The V gene is TRBV5-1, the J gene TRBJ1-2, with 11 bases matching TRBD1. CDR1 and CDR2 (germline): SGHRS, YFSETQ. This CDR3 is 13 amino acids long. With V trimmed by 7 bases and J by 7 bases, 6 bases remained unmatched.

The rearrangement uses TRBV28 and TRBJ2-5; TRBD2 matches at 8 bases. With V trimmed by 1 base and J by 1 base, 8 bases remained unmatched. In germline, CDR1 is MDHEN, CDR2 SYDVKM. This CDR3 comprises 17 residues. The CDR3 spells CASSLFRIAGFQETQYF. DNA of the CDR3: TGTGCCAGCAGTTTATTCAGGATAGCGGGGTTCCAAGAGACCCAGTACTTC.

The chain couples TRBV7-2 to TRBJ2-2; the D gene is possibly TRBD2 (7 bases). The ends were cut back, 5 bases at V and 7 bases at J, with 11 bases in the middle. The length of the CDR3 is 13 residues. The germline CDR1 and CDR2 sequences are SGHTA and FQGNSA. CDR3 nucleotide sequence: TGTGCCAGCAGCGGGGGGGCCAGCGGGGAGCTGTTTTTT. This translates into CASSGGASGELFF.

This clonotype was observed at least ten times. The chain joins TRBV7-6 to TRBJ2-7; 12 nucleotides match TRBD2. The length of the CDR3 is 16 residues. V lost 5 bases to trimming and J lost 1 base; unmatched junction nucleotides: 6. Germline lookup yields CDR1 SGHVS and CDR2 FNYEAQ. The CDR3, as DNA: TGTGCCAGCAGCCGAGAAACTAGCGGGGGGTCCTACGAGCAGTACTTC. This encodes CASSRETSGGSYEQYF.

The rearrangement uses TRBV19 and TRBJ1-5; D is unclear. V lost 5 bases, J lost 5 bases, and 13 bases lay in between. The V gene's germline CDR1 is LNHDA and CDR2 SQIVND (reference sequence). This CDR3 comprises 14 residues. CDR3 in DNA: TGTGCCAGTAGTCCGCGGGCCGGTGATCAGCCCCAGCATTTT. This gives the protein CASSPRAGDQPQHF. The whole variable domain, remainder taken from reference TRBV19 and TRBJ1-5, is DGGITQSPKYLFRKEGQNVTLSCEQNLNHDAMYWYRQDPGQGLRLIYYSQIVNDFQKGDIAEGYSVSREKKESFPLTVTSAQKNPTAFYLCASSPRAGDQPQHFGDGTRLSIL.

This clonotype was detected ten times or more. This chain links TRBV3-1 with TRBJ1-2; D not resolved. This CDR3 has 12 residues. Trimming removed 4 bases from V and 7 bases from J, with 10 bases in between. Germline V gene sequence: CDR1 LGHDT, CDR2 YNNKEL (reference sequence). CDR3 nucleotides: TGTGCCAGCAGCCGCCACGAGGGTGGCTACACCTTC. Translation: CASSRHEGGYTF.

The chain couples TRBV20-1 to TRBJ1-2, with D maybe TRBD1 (6 bases). This CDR3 contains 18 residues. V lost 2 bases to trimming and J lost 8 bases, with 30 bases between them. CDR1 and CDR2 from the germline V gene are DFQATT and SNEGSKA (reference sequence). Written as DNA, the CDR3 is TGCAGTGCTAGACGTCTAGGGGGTCAGGCAGGGAACACTTGGGGCTACACCTTC. Residues: CSARRLGGQAGNTWGYTF.

The chain joins TRBV6-1 to TRBJ1-1, with TRBD1 matching 7 bases. J gave up 5 bases and V 4 bases, and 7 bases lay outside the gene matches. This CDR3 spans 14 amino acids. Germline V CDR1 and CDR2: MNHNS, SASEGT. DNA of the CDR3: TGTGCCAGCAGTGCGACAGGGCCGAGAACTGAAGCTTTCTTT. Translation: CASSATGPRTEAFF.

This clonotype was observed a handful of times. This CDR3 reads CASSSTLSSTDTQYF. DNA of the CDR3: TGTGCCAGCAGCTCCACATTATCTAGCACAGATACGCAGTATTTT. This chain joins TRBV7-3 and TRBJ2-3; no firm D call. In germline, CDR1 is SGHTA, CDR2 FQGTGA. The CDR3 has 15 amino acids. V was cut by 4 bases and J by 0 bases, with 11 bases left in between.

The rearrangement links TRBV4-1 to TRBJ1-1, with D unclear. The V and J ends lost 0 bases and 1 base respectively, with 9 bases between them. Per the germline V gene, CDR1 is MGHRA and CDR2 is YSYEKL. The CDR3 is 15 amino acids. The DNA for the CDR3 is TGCGCCAGCAGCCAAGAATCAGAAAAGAACACTGAAGCTTTCTTT. Protein sequence: CASSQESEKNTEAFF.

Many counts were recorded for this clonotype. The chain employs TRBV12-3 or TRBV12-4 and TRBJ1-2; TRBD1 might be the D (5 bases). The length of the CDR3 is 13 residues. V was cut by 1 base and J by 8 bases, with 11 bases left in between. CDR3 in DNA: TGTGCCAGCAGTTTAGGGGACCCCCTCGGCTACACCTTC. Protein: CASSLGDPLGYTF.

The chain joins TRBV4-1 to TRBJ1-2; D gene ambiguous. V dropped 0 bases and J dropped 3 bases, with 14 bases sitting between them. This CDR3 spans 16 amino acids. From germline, CDR1 is MGHRA and CDR2 YSYEKL. This CDR3 reads CASSQDSVDGYYGYTF. The CDR3 bases are TGCGCCAGCAGCCAAGATTCTGTGGACGGATACTATGGCTACACCTTC.

This CDR3 reads CASSLAGTNNLNTEAFF. CDR3 in DNA: TGTGCCAGCAGTTTGGCCGGGACTAATAACCTGAACACTGAAGCTTTCTTT. The chain employs TRBV12-3 or TRBV12-4 and TRBJ1-1, with a weak D call TRBD1 (5 bases). V was clipped by 3 bases and J by 0 bases, with 17 bases between them. The CDR3 length is 17 residues.